The present T cell receptor beta chain was sequenced within a study of cytomegalovirus exposure and HLA in healthy donors. The CDR3 is 14 residues long. CDR1 and CDR2 from the germline V gene are MNHEY and SVGAGI. V shed 7 bases, J shed 2 bases, and the junction held 5 bases outside the gene matches. Comment on this clone: Its antigen is as yet unknown.

Findings and limits, study-wide: Most CMV-associated TCR beta chains appeared HLA-restricted in a later analysis. Reported findings show TCR beta sequences accurately forecast HLA-A and HLA-B alleles in most subjects. Across donors, sequencing depth was assumed by presence/absence analyses to be roughly uniform. Cytomegalovirus status was reportedly diagnosed by the classifier with high sensitivity and specificity.

Use of 60 Vbeta and 13 Jbeta primers characterized the PCR. Data came from immunoSEQ multiplex PCR; TCRdb stores just in-frame clones and leaves some out. The sample comprises 150,000 to 200,000 clones, approximately 80% of which are singletons, and less than 10% rests with the top ten. The TCR was taken from a man younger than 35 in good health and CMV-seropositive. The rearrangement joins TRBV6-5 to TRBJ1-3, with 7 bases that match TRBD1. The sample comprised PBMCs. Here the CDR3 DNA reads TGTGCCAGCACCCGCGACAGGGCTGGAAACACCATATATTTT. This encodes CASTRDRAGNTIYF.